The 16 T cell receptor beta chains below all came from one sample that was sequenced in a study of blood T cells in healthy people across ages. Primers used in a second PCR of about 7 to 12 cycles were a sample-barcoded 5' primer and a J-beta primer mix. TCRdb reprocessed the 5' RACE reads with MiXCR, giving one entry per CDR3 protein. This table has about 680,000 distinct CDR3 sequences, about 52% appearing once. Sequencing was carried out using blood. The receptors shown here come from a woman aged 55-70 years in good health.

The chain employs TRBV20-1 and TRBJ1-2; TRBD1 might be the D (6 bases). This CDR3 has 13 amino acids. The V end was cut by 4 bases, the J end by 3 bases, with 12 bases between. The V gene's germline CDR1 is DFQATT and CDR2 SNEGSKA (reference sequence). This chain's CDR3 is CSATGAGDYGYTF. The CDR3 DNA sequence: TGCAGTGCTACAGGGGCTGGGGACTATGGCTACACCTTC.

This clonotype has just a few counts. The chain employs TRBV28 and TRBJ2-3, with TRBD2 matching over 10 bases. The J segment lost 1 base and the V segment lost 5 bases, leaving 6 bases of the junction unmatched. This CDR3 region has 16 residues. The germline gives CDR1 MDHEN, CDR2 SYDVKM. The CDR3 DNA reads TGTGCCAGCAGTCCTCCCGGGACTAGCGGCACAGATACGCAGTATTTT. It yields the protein CASSPPGTSGTDTQYF.

This clonotype occurred a few times. DNA for the CDR3: TGCAGTGCTAGGGCTTACAATGAGCAGTTCTTC. This codes for CSARAYNEQFF. The genes are TRBV20-1 and TRBJ2-1; D not resolved. V was cut by 3 bases and J by 4 bases, with 4 bases left in between. Germline loops: CDR1 DFQATT, CDR2 SNEGSKA (reference sequence). CDR3 size: 11 residues.

The chain couples TRBV4-2 to TRBJ2-5, with D tentatively TRBD1 (6 bases). With 2 bases removed from V and 1 base from J, the gap between germline ends came to 11 bases. CDR1 is LGHNA, CDR2 YNFKEQ, per germline. This CDR3 region has 15 residues. Here the CDR3 reads CASSQQTGTQETQYF. The CDR3 DNA follows: TGTGCCAGCAGCCAACAAACAGGGACCCAAGAGACCCAGTACTTC.

This clonotype was detected a few times. The chain combines TRBV3-1 with TRBJ1-2; 8 bases are shared with TRBD1. J was trimmed by 7 bases and V by 4 bases; bases with no gene match: 11. Germline V gene lookup returns CDR1 LGHDT and CDR2 YNNKEL (reference sequence). This CDR3 contains 15 residues. The CDR3 here is CASSRRQTGAGGYTF. The CDR3 nucleotides are TGTGCCAGCAGCCGCCGTCAGACAGGGGCGGGTGGCTACACCTTC.

This clonotype was counted between two and nine times. The chain recombines TRBV7-9 with TRBJ2-4; maybe TRBD2 (6 bases). The DNA end is more similar to TRBJ2-7, so the J call may be wrong. Per the germline V gene, CDR1 is SEHNR and CDR2 is FQNEAQ (reference sequence). The CDR3 has 14 amino acids. For the CDR3, the DNA is TGTGCCAGCAGCGCAATGGGACTGAACTACGAGCAGTACTTC. Translation gives CASSAMGLNYEQYF.

The chain employs TRBV7-2 and TRBJ2-5; the D call may be TRBD1 or TRBD2 (5 bases each). The CDR3 is 16 amino acids. CDR1 SGHTA and CDR2 FQGNSA come from the germline V gene. V was clipped by 5 bases and J by 11 bases, with 27 bases between them. The CDR3, as DNA: TGTGCCAGCAGCCGCAGGGTACTAGGACTTTCCAATGAGCAGTACTTC. Its protein product is CASSRRVLGLSNEQYF.

The chain links TRBV5-1 to TRBJ2-5; 9 bases map to TRBD1. The J call may not be correct, given that the DNA end is closer to TRBJ2-7. CDR1 is SGHRS and CDR2 is YFSETQ in the germline V gene. This CDR3 spans 15 amino acids. The CDR3 DNA reads TGCGCCAGCAGCTTCGAGAGGACAGGGGTTAACGAGCAGTACTTC. Protein product: CASSFERTGVNEQYF.

The chain combines TRBV2 with TRBJ2-1; 8 bases map to TRBD2. This CDR3 contains 15 residues. V was clipped by 6 bases and J by 8 bases; unmatched bases: 12. Germline loops: CDR1 SNHLY, CDR2 FYNNEI. CDR3 DNA sequence: TGTGCCAGCAGGGGCGGCCCCAGCGGGAGAGATGAGCAGTTCTTC. Translating it yields CASRGGPSGRDEQFF.

The chain joins TRBV7-2 to TRBJ2-1; D is tentatively TRBD1 or TRBD2 (5 bases each). The germline V and J ends were trimmed by 1 base and 5 bases, with 15 bases remaining between them. CDR1 is SGHTA and CDR2 is FQGNSA in the germline V gene. The CDR3 sequence is 16 residues long. CDR3 bases: TGTGCCAGCAGCTTAGAGTCGGGGCGGTCTGACAATGAGCAGTTCTTC. Translating it yields CASSLESGRSDNEQFF.

The chain combines TRBV9 with TRBJ2-3, with 9 bases matching TRBD2. The CDR3 has 19 amino acids. The ends lost 3 bases at V and 1 base at J; junction bases unmatched: 15. Per the germline V gene, CDR1 is SGDLS and CDR2 is YYNGEE. CDR3 region: CASSAPVRREGFGTDTQYF. The CDR3 DNA sequence: TGTGCCAGCAGCGCGCCCGTAAGGCGGGAGGGGTTCGGCACAGATACGCAGTATTTT. The whole variable domain, remainder taken from reference TRBV9 and TRBJ2-3, is DSGVTQTPKHLITATGQRVTLRCSPRSGDLSVYWYQQSLDQGLQFLIQYYNGEERAKGNILERFSAQQFPDLHSELNLSSLELGDSALYFCASSAPVRREGFGTDTQYFGPGTRLTVL.

The chain uses TRBV4-1 and TRBJ2-1; 11 bases line up with TRBD2. This CDR3 spans 16 amino acids. Germline CDR1 and CDR2: MGHRA and YSYEKL. With 1 base clipped from V and 5 bases from J, the junction kept 4 bases outside the gene matches. The CDR3 DNA reads TGCGCCAGCAGCCAAGTTTCTAGCGGGAGGCACAATGAGCAGTTCTTC. As protein: CASSQVSSGRHNEQFF.

This clonotype was detected a few times. V is TRBV20-1 and J is TRBJ2-3, with 14 bases matching TRBD2. The trim removed 3 bases at V and 2 bases at J, leaving 1 base unmatched. The CDR3 contains 15 residues. Germline values: CDR1 DFQATT, CDR2 SNEGSKA (reference sequence). CDR3 bases: TGCAGTGCTAGGGGACTAGCGGGAGTCACAGATACGCAGTATTTT. Translation gives CSARGLAGVTDTQYF.

V usage is TRBV10-3 and J usage is TRBJ2-2; TRBD2 might be the D (6 bases). Germline assignment: CDR1 ENHRY and CDR2 SYGVKD. The V end lost 10 bases, the J end lost 7 bases, and 16 bases lay between the germline ends. CDR3 length equals 13 residues. The CDR3 sequence is CATAGPGSGELFF. CDR3 sequence (DNA): TGTGCCACTGCCGGTCCCGGGAGCGGGGAGCTGTTTTTT.

This clonotype was picked up a small number of times. The chain joins TRBV7-2 to TRBJ2-1, with TRBD2 identical over 9 bases. The CDR3 sequence is 14 residues long. V shed 1 base and J 5 bases; nucleotides not matched to a gene: 0. The germline gives CDR1 SGHTA, CDR2 FQGNSA. This CDR3 is CASSLVAGDNEQFF. Written as DNA, the CDR3 is TGTGCCAGCAGCTTAGTAGCGGGAGACAATGAGCAGTTCTTC.

The chain carries TRBV7-2 and TRBJ1-4; no definite D call. Trimming left V 5 bases short and J 0 bases short, with 13 bases between. The length of the CDR3 is 16 residues. CDR1 SGHTA and CDR2 FQGNSA come from the germline V gene. The CDR3 sequence is CASSPLGGPTNEKLFF. The CDR3 region has the DNA TGTGCCAGCAGCCCTTTGGGAGGACCAACTAATGAAAAACTGTTTTTT.